This TCR beta chain stems from a study of human T cells and chemical hapten exposure. It was the library that attached unique molecular identifiers to individual cDNA molecules. A single record per CDR3 protein comes from TCRdb applying MiXCR to the RACE reads. Of about 85,000 distinct CDR3 sequences listed, around 7.9% are singletons. Study-level points and caveats: As patch test score rose, PT1 expanded TCR counts tended to rise as well.

Of note for this clonotype: Its antigen is unidentified.

Germline V CDR1 and CDR2: LGHNA, YSLEER. The germline V and J ends were trimmed by 0 bases and 0 bases, with 7 bases remaining between them. CDR3 length: 15 residues. As to time point: pre-sensitization, week 0. Treatment specified: therapeutic diphenylcyclopropenone sensitization with weekly scalp DPC. This receptor was obtained from a man in his forties with alopecia areata. Some clones in this sample may be carry-over from other donors' samples. Source: whole blood, taken in connection with sensitization to the hapten diphenylcyclopropenone (DPC). J is TRBJ2-3 and V is TRBV4-3; D gene uncertain. In DNA, the CDR3 is TGCGCCAGCAGCCAAGAACCGGGCAGCACAGATACGCAGTATTTT. Its translation: CASSQEPGSTDTQYF.